What follows are 29 T cell receptor beta chains derived from one specimen sequenced in a study of early T cells in non-severe SARS-CoV-2 infection. From the 5' RACE reads, TCRdb called clonotypes with MiXCR, one entry per CDR3 protein. The table lists tens of thousands of distinct CDR3 sequences, around 9.1% of them singletons. The material was whole blood, obtained at baseline. These receptors came from an adult who was a healthcare worker with PCR-confirmed SARS-CoV-2 infection or an uninfected control (not recorded which).

This clonotype occurred a few times. The chain recombines TRBV7-8 with TRBJ2-3; D unresolved. The CDR3 is 13 residues long. Between the trimmed V and J ends, which lost 3 bases and 6 bases, there was a span of 10 bases. CDR1 and CDR2 from the germline V gene are SGHVS and FQNEAQ. CDR3 DNA: TGTGCCAGCAGCTTTCAAGGGCCCGATACGCAGTATTTT. Translation: CASSFQGPDTQYF.

This clonotype has ten or more counts. The V gene is TRBV6-5, the J gene TRBJ2-7; 8 bases agree with TRBD1. The J segment lost 1 base and the V segment lost 2 bases, leaving 7 bases of the junction unmatched. There are 16 residues in the CDR3. CDR1 MNHEY and CDR2 SVGAGI come from the germline V gene. The CDR3 coding sequence is TGTGCCAGCAGTTACGCCGGGACAGGCTATTCCTACGAGCAGTACTTC. Translating gives CASSYAGTGYSYEQYF.

A few counts support this clonotype. The V call is TRBV27, the J call TRBJ2-5, with unresolved D. Deletions cut 5 bases from V and 2 bases from J, with 15 bases between. Per the germline V gene, CDR1 is MNHEY and CDR2 is SMNVEV (reference sequence). The CDR3 is 15 amino acids. The CDR3 reads CASSTPETRQETQYF. The DNA of the CDR3 is TGTGCCAGCAGTACCCCTGAGACACGTCAAGAGACCCAGTACTTC.

This clonotype has a count of ten or more. The chain couples TRBV24-1 to TRBJ2-7; D possibly matches TRBD1 or TRBD2 (5 bases each). The germline V and J ends were trimmed by 6 bases and 2 bases, with 13 bases remaining between them. Germline CDR1 reads KGHDR; CDR2 reads SFDVKD. The CDR3 totals 14 residues. CDR3 DNA sequence: TGTGCCACCAGTACCGGGGCAACGGCCTACGAGCAGTACTTC. This encodes CATSTGATAYEQYF.

The rearrangement uses TRBV11-2 and TRBJ2-4; maybe TRBD1 (6 bases). V lost 5 bases and J 2 bases, leaving 16 bases between the germline ends. Per germline, CDR1 SGHAT and CDR2 FQNNGV. The length of the CDR3 is 16 residues. CDR3 region: CASSHPVTGTKNIQYF. In nucleotides, the CDR3 is TGTGCCAGCAGCCATCCCGTTACAGGGACCAAAAACATTCAGTACTTC. The whole variable domain, filled in from reference TRBV11-2 and TRBJ2-4, reads EAGVAQSPRYKIIEKRQSVAFWCNPISGHATLYWYQQILGQGPKLLIQFQNNGVVDDSQLPKDRFSAERLKGVDSTLKIQPAKLEDSAVYLCASSHPVTGTKNIQYFGAGTRLSVL.

V is TRBV6-5 and J is TRBJ1-2, with D perhaps TRBD1 (6 bases). This CDR3 is 13 amino acids long. The germline CDR1 and CDR2 sequences are MNHEY and SVGAGI. Trimming pared 5 bases from V and 5 bases from J, leaving 12 bases between. Written as DNA, the CDR3 is TGTGCCAGCAGTACAGGGCGTCGGTATGGCTACACCTTC. It is translated as CASSTGRRYGYTF.

The chain's CDR3 is CSVEDPDNPNTEAFF. Written as DNA, the CDR3 is TGCAGCGTTGAAGATCCGGACAACCCGAACACTGAAGCTTTCTTT. J is TRBJ1-1 and V is TRBV29-1; D is possibly TRBD1 (5 bases). Trimming removed 0 bases from V and 1 base from J, with 12 bases in between. CDR3 length: 15 residues. CDR1 is SQVTM, CDR2 ANQGSEA, per germline.

This clonotype has more than one count but fewer than ten. J is TRBJ1-5 and V is TRBV2, with D perhaps TRBD1 (6 bases). This CDR3 has 13 residues. Germline CDR1 SNHLY, CDR2 FYNNEI. Between the trimmed V and J ends, which lost 5 bases and 1 base, there was a span of 6 bases. As DNA, the CDR3 is TGTGCCAGCAGTCAGGGGAGCAATCAGCCCCAGCATTTT. Translated, it gives CASSQGSNQPQHF.

The chain employs TRBV3-1 and TRBJ2-7; 7 bases map to TRBD2. Looked up from germline, CDR1 is LGHDT and CDR2 is YNNKEL (reference sequence). The CDR3 runs 14 residues. The V segment lost 3 bases and the J segment 3 bases; nucleotides outside the gene matches: 5. The CDR3 DNA reads TGTGCCAGCAGCCATGGGGGGGGTGTCTACGAGCAGTACTTC. This translates into CASSHGGGVYEQYF.

The rearrangement uses TRBV12-3 or TRBV12-4 and TRBJ2-7; D gene uncertain. CDR3 length: 15 amino acids. Trimming stripped 3 bases from V and 1 base from J, with 13 bases between. The DNA for the CDR3 is TGTGCCAGCAGTTTCTCGACCGCGAGGTCCTACGAGCAGTACTTC. Protein: CASSFSTARSYEQYF.

This clonotype was counted a few times. The chain couples TRBV11-2 to TRBJ2-1; D is possibly TRBD2 (5 bases). Germline values: CDR1 SGHAT, CDR2 FQNNGV. V was clipped by 3 bases and J by 9 bases, with 9 bases between them. The CDR3 totals 12 residues. CDR3 nucleotides: TGTGCCAGCAGCTTTGGGAGAATTGAGCAGTTCTTC. It translates to CASSFGRIEQFF.

This clonotype was counted between two and nine times. The rearrangement joins TRBV11-3 to TRBJ1-2; D is ambiguous. The length of the CDR3 is 14 residues. The germline V gene has CDR1 SGHNT and CDR2 YENEEA. Trimming cost V 1 base and J 8 bases, with 14 bases left between them. This chain's CDR3 is CASSLVEQRRGYTF. In DNA, the CDR3 is TGTGCCAGCAGCTTAGTCGAACAGCGGCGAGGCTACACCTTC.

The V call is TRBV11-3, the J call TRBJ1-2; D possibly corresponds to TRBD1 (6 bases). The CDR3 has 13 residues. Germline V gene data show CDR1 as SGHNT and CDR2 as YENEEA. V was trimmed by 5 bases and J by 3 bases, leaving 10 bases between them. The CDR3 here is CASSQRQDYGYTF. The DNA of the CDR3 is TGTGCCAGCAGCCAGAGACAGGACTATGGCTACACCTTC.

In its sample, this clonotype was seen many times. This chain links TRBV20-1 with TRBJ1-5, with 10 bases that match TRBD1. J lost 7 bases, V lost 1 base, and 7 bases had no gene match. Germline values: CDR1 DFQATT, CDR2 SNEGSKA (reference sequence). The CDR3 is made up of 15 amino acids. The CDR3 region has the DNA TGCAGTGCTAGAGTGGGGACAGGGGATTCGCAGCCCCAGCATTTT. As protein: CSARVGTGDSQPQHF.

This clonotype was counted ten times or more. This chain connects TRBV7-3 to TRBJ2-7; 8 nucleotides match TRBD1. The CDR3 sequence is 15 residues long. Germline CDR1 reads SGHTA; CDR2 reads FQGTGA. V trimming: 3 bases; J trimming: 4 bases; junction bases outside the gene matches: 8. The CDR3 loop is CASSLGGTGVYEQYF. CDR3 sequence (DNA): TGTGCCAGCAGCTTGGGCGGGACAGGTGTTTACGAGCAGTACTTC.

This clonotype was counted at least ten times. The chain links TRBV4-1 to TRBJ2-3, with 9 positions matching TRBD2. This CDR3 comprises 16 residues. Per germline, CDR1 MGHRA and CDR2 YSYEKL. Trimming removed 0 bases from V and 3 bases from J; junction bases left unmatched: 4. CDR3 amino acids: CASSQDMLAGTDTQYF. The CDR3 nucleotides read TGCGCCAGCAGCCAAGATATGCTAGCGGGGACAGATACGCAGTATTTT.

This clonotype has at least ten counts. The rearrangement links TRBV7-2 to TRBJ1-6, with D tentatively TRBD1 (6 bases). Deletions cut 5 bases from V and 6 bases from J, with 17 bases between. Germline CDR1 reads SGHTA; CDR2 reads FQGNSA. This CDR3 has 16 amino acids. CDR3 sequence reads: CASSLDATGPNSPLHF. DNA of the CDR3: TGTGCCAGCAGCCTTGACGCGACAGGCCCTAATTCACCCCTCCACTTT.

This clonotype was seen only a few times. This chain connects TRBV20-1 to TRBJ2-7, with D perhaps TRBD1 (5 bases). Germline CDR1 reads DFQATT; CDR2 reads SNEGSKA (reference sequence). Trimming pared 1 base from V and 3 bases from J, leaving 13 bases between. The CDR3 runs to 14 residues. The CDR3 DNA reads as TGCAGTGCTAGAGTGGGGCAGTCCTACTACGAGCAGTACTTC. Its translation is CSARVGQSYYEQYF.

V usage is TRBV15 and J usage is TRBJ2-2; 8 nucleotides line up with TRBD2. V shed 3 bases and J 1 base; nucleotides not matched to a gene: 4. The CDR3 contains 16 residues. The V gene's germline CDR1 is LNHNV and CDR2 YYDKDF (reference sequence). The CDR3 region has the DNA TGTGCCACCAGCAGGCGGGGGGCCTTGAACACCGGGGAGCTGTTTTTT. The encoded protein is CATSRRGALNTGELFF. The variable domain in full, with the rest retrieved from reference TRBV15 and TRBJ2-2, is DAMVIQNPRYQVTQFGKPVTLSCSQTLNHNVMYWYQQKSSQAPKLLFHYYDKDFNNEADTPDNFQSRRPNTSFCFLDIRSPGLGDTAMYLCATSRRGALNTGELFFGEGSRLTVL.

This clonotype was recorded at least ten times. The chain combines TRBV28 with TRBJ1-5; 7 bases match TRBD1. The CDR3 has 14 amino acids. The V gene's germline CDR1 is MDHEN and CDR2 SYDVKM. The trim removed 11 bases at V and 6 bases at J, leaving 13 bases unmatched. CDR3 nucleotide sequence: TGTGCCTCGGCAGGGGGTAAAGGTGGTCAGCCCCAGCATTTT. Protein sequence: CASAGGKGGQPQHF.

The V call is TRBV20-1, the J call TRBJ1-1; no firm D call. Trimming removed 3 bases from V and 5 bases from J, with 10 bases in between. Germline V gene sequence: CDR1 DFQATT, CDR2 SNEGSKA (reference sequence). The CDR3 has 12 amino acids. The CDR3 DNA is TGCAGTGCTAGGGGAGTGTTTACTGAAGCTTTCTTT. It codes for CSARGVFTEAFF.

This clonotype was counted a few times. This chain connects TRBV5-4 to TRBJ2-6, with 9 bases fitting TRBD1. Germline V gene lookup returns CDR1 SGHNT and CDR2 YYREEE (reference sequence). This CDR3 contains 18 residues. Trimming took 4 bases from V and 0 from J; bases not matched to a gene: 8. The CDR3 loop is CASSRPGQGHSGANVLTF. CDR3 nucleotides: TGTGCCAGCAGCCGGCCGGGACAGGGTCACTCTGGGGCCAACGTCCTGACTTTC.

This clonotype was picked up many times. This chain connects TRBV6-2 or TRBV6-3 to TRBJ2-3; 8 positions match TRBD1. CDR3 length: 17 residues. CDR1 is MNHEY and CDR2 is SVGEGT in the germline V gene. V trimming: 0 bases; J trimming: 4 bases; junction bases outside the gene matches: 9. The DNA for the CDR3 is TGTGCCAGCAGTTACTCGCTCGGCCAGGGGGCGTCAGATACGCAGTATTTT. Its translation is CASSYSLGQGASDTQYF.

The V and J genes are TRBV20-1 and TRBJ2-3; 9 nucleotides line up with TRBD2. The CDR3 sequence is 15 residues long. Per germline, CDR1 DFQATT and CDR2 SNEGSKA (reference sequence). The junction had 7 bases not matched to a gene; V was cut back by 5 bases and J by 1 base. The CDR3 loop is CSAGIAGVGTDTQYF. CDR3 sequence (DNA): TGCAGTGCTGGAATAGCGGGGGTGGGCACAGATACGCAGTATTTT.

This clonotype came up many times. The chain has TRBV7-9 and TRBJ2-1; weak D call: TRBD1 (6 bases). The germline V and J ends were trimmed by 3 bases and 7 bases, with 7 bases remaining between them. The CDR3 spans 12 residues. CDR1 SEHNR and CDR2 FQNEAQ come from the germline V gene (reference sequence). Here the CDR3 DNA reads TGTGCCAGCAGCTTTGACAGGAATGAGCAGTTCTTC. Its translation is CASSFDRNEQFF.

This clonotype was detected a few times. The chain links TRBV25-1 to TRBJ2-1; 10 positions match TRBD1. V lost 6 bases, J lost 3 bases, and 29 bases stayed unmatched. This CDR3 contains 23 residues. The germline CDR1 and CDR2 sequences are MGHDK and SYGVNS. This CDR3 is CASRGTGQGKPPGVSTLYNEQFF. The CDR3 DNA reads as TGTGCCAGCAGGGGAACGGGACAGGGGAAGCCTCCTGGGGTCAGTACGCTCTACAATGAGCAGTTCTTC. Combining the CDR3 with reference TRBV25-1 and TRBJ2-1 gives the whole variable domain EADIYQTPRYLVIGTGKKITLECSQTMGHDKMYWYQQDPGMELHLIHYSYGVNSTEKGDLSSESTVSRIRTEHFPLTLESARPSHTSQYLCASRGTGQGKPPGVSTLYNEQFFGPGTRLTVL.

This clonotype turned up a few times. The CDR3 sequence is CATSRGQAGNKYF. The CDR3, as DNA: TGTGCCACCAGCAGAGGACAGGCCGGGAACAAGTATTTT. The chain recombines TRBV15 with TRBJ2-3, with a weak D call TRBD1 (6 bases). V dropped 1 base and J dropped 13 bases, with 15 bases sitting between them. Germline CDR1 LNHNV, CDR2 YYDKDF (reference sequence). CDR3 size: 13 residues.

This clonotype was seen repeatedly, ten times or more. J is TRBJ1-2 and V is TRBV15; TRBD1 might be the D (6 bases). CDR1 and CDR2 from the germline V gene are LNHNV and YYDKDF (reference sequence). The CDR3 totals 15 residues. V shed 0 bases and J shed 7 bases, with 15 bases lying between them. In DNA form, the CDR3 reads TGTGCCACCAGCAGAGATCAGGGGAGGAGCGTTGGCTACACCTTC. Protein sequence: CATSRDQGRSVGYTF.

The genes are TRBV27 and TRBJ1-1; weak D call: TRBD1 (6 bases). The CDR3 runs to 16 residues. CDR1 is MNHEY and CDR2 is SMNVEV in the germline V gene (reference sequence). V gave up 5 bases and J gave up 5 bases, with 21 bases separating them. The CDR3 sequence: CASSPYSLDRQTEAFF. In DNA, the CDR3 is TGTGCCAGCAGTCCCTACTCGCTGGACAGACAGACTGAAGCTTTCTTT.